Below, 20 T cell receptor beta chains from the same sample are listed, as sequenced in a study of OX40 agonist ivuxolimab in advanced cancers. Profiled with immunoSEQ multiplex PCR; TCRdb holds only in-frame clones, not every one. The sample shows about 80,000 clones, over 70% of them seen only once. The sample in question was CD4+ or CD8+ T cells sorted from blood, obtained in a trial of the OX40 agonist ivuxolimab. These receptor sequences come from an adult with an advanced solid tumor such as melanoma, head and neck, liver or kidney cancer.

The sample holds one count of this clone. This sequence joins TRBV7-2 and TRBJ2-5; D gene uncertain. Looked up from germline, CDR1 is SGHTA and CDR2 is FQGNSA. V lost 4 bases to trimming and J lost 4 bases, with 13 bases between them. The CDR3 spans 14 residues. The CDR3 loop reads CASSSPPGLETQYF. The CDR3 DNA follows: TGTGCCAGCAGCTCCCCCCCTGGTTTAGAGACCCAGTACTTC. Complete variable domain (other parts from reference TRBV7-2 and TRBJ2-5): GAGVSQSPSNKVTEKGKDVELRCDPISGHTALYWYRQSLGQGLEFLIYFQGNSAPDKSGLPSDRFSAERTGGSVSTLTIQRTQQEDSAVYLCASSSPPGLETQYFGPGTRLLVL.

V gene TRBV6-5 combines with J gene TRBJ1-5; D remains unclear. V lost 6 bases and J lost 0, with 9 bases in between. This CDR3 has 14 residues. Germline assignment: CDR1 MNHEY and CDR2 SVGAGI. The CDR3 spells CASRSHYSNQPQHF. The CDR3 DNA reads TGTGCCAGCAGGTCTCATTATAGCAATCAGCCCCAGCATTTT.

The chain employs TRBV11-2 and TRBJ2-5, with TRBD2 matching 14 bases. Trimming cost V 5 bases and J 6 bases; bases outside gene matches: 11. The germline V gene has CDR1 SGHAT and CDR2 FQNNGV. The CDR3 spans 17 residues. The CDR3 loop reads CASSPPGLAGAGKTQYF. The CDR3 DNA is TGTGCCAGCAGCCCGCCGGGACTAGCGGGAGCGGGAAAGACCCAGTACTTC.

Details on this clone: At one of its ends the junction is not consistent with the germline gene, which may arise from a read error. The J gene is TRBJ1-1, the V gene TRBV13; no firm D call. The germline CDR1 and CDR2 sequences are PRHDT and FYEKMQ (reference sequence). The CDR3 is 14 amino acids. CDR3 in amino acids: CASSIGGRNTEAFF. The CDR3 nucleotides read TGTGCCAGCAGCATAGGAGGGAGAAACACTGAAGCTTTCTTT.

This chain uses TRBV5-4 with TRBJ2-5; D possibly corresponds to TRBD1 (6 bases). Germline V gene sequence: CDR1 SGHNT, CDR2 YYREEE (reference sequence). The V end was cut by 1 base, the J end by 5 bases, with 12 bases between. The CDR3 is 14 amino acids. CDR3 in DNA: TGTGCCAGCAGCTTGTTGGGGGCGAGGGAGACCCAGTACTTC. Its translation: CASSLLGARETQYF.

This rearrangement joins TRBV6-5 to TRBJ1-5; no firm D call. This CDR3 has 13 amino acids. Germline V gene data show CDR1 as MNHEY and CDR2 as SVGAGI. V was shortened by 5 bases and J by 5 bases, with 10 bases between the two germline ends. As DNA, the CDR3 is TGTGCCAGCAGTCCGACGAACCATCAGCCCCAGCATTTT. Encoded protein: CASSPTNHQPQHF.

This sequence joins TRBV7-2 and TRBJ2-5; 10 nucleotides agree with TRBD2. The CDR3 is made up of 16 amino acids. Losses at the gene ends were 5 bases for V and 5 bases for J; bases not matched to a gene: 11. The germline gives CDR1 SGHTA, CDR2 FQGNSA. CDR3 in amino acids: CASSPQTASGGETQYF. In DNA, the CDR3 is TGTGCCAGCAGCCCACAAACGGCTAGCGGGGGTGAGACCCAGTACTTC.

The CDR3 DNA is TGTGCCAGCAGCTTAGGGGCTGACGAGCAGTACTTC. It encodes CASSLGADEQYF. V gene TRBV7-9 combines with J gene TRBJ2-7; D unclear. The CDR3 is made up of 12 amino acids. Trimming left V 1 base short and J 5 bases short, with 6 bases between. The germline gives CDR1 SEHNR, CDR2 FQNEAQ (reference sequence).

This rearrangement joins TRBV7-3 to TRBJ1-1, with a weak D call TRBD1 (5 bases). CDR3 length equals 13 residues. In germline, CDR1 is SGHTA, CDR2 FQGTGA. The V gene lost 6 bases and the J gene lost 1 base, with 9 bases spanning the gap. The CDR3, as DNA: TGTGCCAGCAGAGCTACAGGGAACACTGAAGCTTTCTTT. Translation: CASRATGNTEAFF. The whole variable domain, remainder taken from reference TRBV7-3 and TRBJ1-1, is GAGVSQTPSNKVTEKGKYVELRCDPISGHTALYWYRQSLGQGPEFLIYFQGTGAADDSGLPNDRFFAVRPEGSVSTLKIQRTERGDSAVYLCASRATGNTEAFFGQGTRLTVV.

The rearrangement uses TRBV7-8 and TRBJ1-2, with TRBD1 identical over 10 bases. This CDR3 comprises 15 residues. J was trimmed by 5 bases and V by 2 bases; bases with no gene match: 5. Looked up from germline, CDR1 is SGHVS and CDR2 is FQNEAQ. The DNA of the CDR3 is TGTGCCAGCAGCTTACAGGGACAGGGGTTGTATGGCTACACCTTC. It yields the protein CASSLQGQGLYGYTF.

The chain recombines TRBV7-9 with TRBJ2-1, with 8 bases identical to TRBD2. J gave up 7 bases and V 7 bases, and 9 bases lay outside the gene matches. This CDR3 has 14 residues. CDR1 is SEHNR and CDR2 is FQNEAQ in the germline V gene (reference sequence). CDR3 bases: TGTGCCAGCACCGCTTGGGAGCGGGGGAATGAGCAGTTCTTC. Its translation: CASTAWERGNEQFF.

The chain couples TRBV7-3 to TRBJ1-1; D might be TRBD1 (5 bases). Per germline, CDR1 SGHTA and CDR2 FQGTGA. Trimming stripped 5 bases from V and 4 bases from J, with 14 bases between. This CDR3 has 14 amino acids. CDR3 loop: CASSPVGGSTEAFF. Here the CDR3 DNA reads TGTGCCAGCAGCCCCGTTGGGGGTAGCACTGAAGCTTTCTTT.

The chain employs TRBV28 and TRBJ2-3; 8 bases agree with TRBD2. V shed 5 bases and J 2 bases; nucleotides not matched to a gene: 6. Germline V lookup: CDR1 MDHEN, CDR2 SYDVKM. This CDR3 spans 15 amino acids. The CDR3 spells CASSRNSGNTDTQYF. The CDR3 nucleotides read TGTGCCAGCAGTCGTAATAGCGGGAACACAGATACGCAGTATTTT.

The chain carries TRBV6-1 and TRBJ1-1, with 10 bases lining up with TRBD1. Per the germline V gene, CDR1 is MNHNS and CDR2 is SASEGT. The V and J ends lost 2 bases and 2 bases, in that order; junction bases with no gene match: 2. The CDR3 covers 15 residues. The chain's CDR3 is CASSEPTGGNTEAFF. In DNA, the CDR3 is TGTGCCAGCAGTGAACCGACAGGGGGCAACACTGAAGCTTTCTTT.

This clone appeared once. The chain recombines TRBV28 with TRBJ2-2, with 7 bases fitting TRBD1. Germline values: CDR1 MDHEN, CDR2 SYDVKM. The CDR3 consists of 15 residues. Trimming cost V 6 bases and J 7 bases; bases outside gene matches: 11. The CDR3 sequence is CASSRRQGLSGELFF. The CDR3 bases are TGTGCCAGCAGCCGCCGACAGGGTTTGAGCGGGGAGCTGTTTTTT.

The CDR3, as DNA: TGTGCCAGCAGTTTAAGAGAGACCCAGTACTTC. Its translation: CASSLRETQYF. The chain joins TRBV28 to TRBJ2-5, with D unresolved. Trimming took off 2 bases at V and 4 bases at J, with 2 bases between the two ends. Looked up from germline, CDR1 is MDHEN and CDR2 is SYDVKM. This CDR3 is 11 amino acids long.

This sequence joins TRBV7-2 and TRBJ2-7; perhaps TRBD2 as D (5 bases). CDR1 is SGHTA and CDR2 is FQGNSA in the germline V gene. The length of the CDR3 is 14 residues. V was clipped by 4 bases and J by 5 bases, with 15 bases between them. This chain's CDR3 is CASSSPTGSNEQYF. Written as DNA, the CDR3 is TGTGCCAGCAGCTCGCCGACGGGGTCGAACGAGCAGTACTTC. Full variable domain (remainder filled in from reference TRBV7-2 and TRBJ2-7): GAGVSQSPSNKVTEKGKDVELRCDPISGHTALYWYRQSLGQGLEFLIYFQGNSAPDKSGLPSDRFSAERTGGSVSTLTIQRTQQEDSAVYLCASSSPTGSNEQYFGPGTRLTVT.

V is TRBV6-5 and J is TRBJ2-2; possibly TRBD2 for D (5 bases). CDR1 and CDR2 (germline): MNHEY, SVGAGI. Trimming cost V 6 bases and J 7 bases, with 15 bases left between them. The CDR3 consists of 14 residues. The CDR3 here is CASRPTRAYGELFF. DNA for the CDR3: TGTGCCAGCAGGCCCACGAGGGCGTACGGGGAGCTGTTTTTT.

This clone was observed once. The chain uses TRBV4-1 and TRBJ2-5; 10 nucleotides align to TRBD1. The CDR3 is 14 amino acids. Germline V CDR1 and CDR2: MGHRA, YSYEKL. J was trimmed by 3 bases and V by 6 bases; bases with no gene match: 4. CDR3 DNA sequence: TGCGCCAGCAGACTCGGACAGGGGGAAGAGACCCAGTACTTC. Translating gives CASRLGQGEETQYF.

This clone was found a few times. Other nucleotide sequences in the sample specify the same CDR3. V gene TRBV7-9 combines with J gene TRBJ1-2, with a tentative D call TRBD1 (5 bases). With 1 base removed from V and 2 bases from J, the gap between germline ends came to 5 bases. This CDR3 region has 13 residues. Germline V CDR1 and CDR2: SEHNR, FQNEAQ (reference sequence). CDR3 amino acids: CASSLGQNYGYTF. For the CDR3, the DNA is TGTGCCAGCAGCTTAGGACAGAACTATGGCTACACCTTC.